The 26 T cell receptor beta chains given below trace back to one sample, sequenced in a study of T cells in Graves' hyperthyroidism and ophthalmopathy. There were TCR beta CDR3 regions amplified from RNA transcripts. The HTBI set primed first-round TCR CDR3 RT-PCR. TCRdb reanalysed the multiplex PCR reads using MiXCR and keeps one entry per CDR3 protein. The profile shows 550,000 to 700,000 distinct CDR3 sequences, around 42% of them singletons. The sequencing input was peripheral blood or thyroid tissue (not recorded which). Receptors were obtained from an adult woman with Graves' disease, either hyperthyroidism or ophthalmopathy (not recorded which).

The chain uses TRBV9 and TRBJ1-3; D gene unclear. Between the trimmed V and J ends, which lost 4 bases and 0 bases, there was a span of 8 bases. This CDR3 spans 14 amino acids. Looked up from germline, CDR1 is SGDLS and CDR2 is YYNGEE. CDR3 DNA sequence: TGTGCCAGCAGCTTCAGTTACTCTGGAAACACCATATATTTT. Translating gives CASSFSYSGNTIYF.

CDR3 in amino acids: CSARPLLAGALEQYF. The CDR3 DNA reads as TGCAGTGCTAGACCACTACTAGCGGGAGCCCTCGAGCAGTACTTC. J is TRBJ2-7 and V is TRBV20-1; TRBD2 agrees at 11 bases. This CDR3 spans 15 amino acids. Germline CDR1 reads DFQATT; CDR2 reads SNEGSKA (reference sequence). Trimming at V came to 2 bases and at J to 6 bases, leaving 9 bases not matched to a gene.

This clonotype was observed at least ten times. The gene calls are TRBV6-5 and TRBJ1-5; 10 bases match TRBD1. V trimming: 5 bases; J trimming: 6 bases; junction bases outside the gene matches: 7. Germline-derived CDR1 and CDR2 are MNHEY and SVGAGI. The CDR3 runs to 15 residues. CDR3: CASSRTGGSLQPQHF. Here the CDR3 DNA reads TGTGCCAGCAGTCGGACAGGGGGAAGTCTTCAGCCCCAGCATTTT.

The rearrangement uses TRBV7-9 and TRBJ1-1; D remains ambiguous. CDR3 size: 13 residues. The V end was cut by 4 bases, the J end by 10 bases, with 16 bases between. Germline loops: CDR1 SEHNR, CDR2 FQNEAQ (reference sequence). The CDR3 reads CASSSPPGDGAFF. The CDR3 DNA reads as TGTGCCAGCAGCTCCCCCCCTGGCGATGGAGCTTTCTTT.

The CDR3 sequence: CASRPIKGTQHF. CDR3 DNA: TGTGCCAGCAGACCTATAAAGGGGACCCAGCATTTT. The chain uses TRBV27 and TRBJ1-5; D is possibly TRBD1 (5 bases). Per the germline V gene, CDR1 is MNHEY and CDR2 is SMNVEV (reference sequence). The CDR3 spans 12 residues. Trimming took 6 bases from V and 11 from J, leaving 14 bases between them.

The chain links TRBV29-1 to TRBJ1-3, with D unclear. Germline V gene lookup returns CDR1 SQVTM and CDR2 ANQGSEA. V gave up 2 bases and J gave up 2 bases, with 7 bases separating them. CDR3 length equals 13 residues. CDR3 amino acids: CSVELITGNTIYF. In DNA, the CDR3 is TGCAGCGTTGAACTTATTACTGGAAACACCATATATTTT.

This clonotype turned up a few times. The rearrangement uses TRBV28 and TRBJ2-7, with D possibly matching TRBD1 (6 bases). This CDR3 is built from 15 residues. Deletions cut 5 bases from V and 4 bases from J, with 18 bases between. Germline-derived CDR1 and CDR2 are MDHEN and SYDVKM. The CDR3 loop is CASSLRRQVSYEQYF. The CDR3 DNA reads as TGTGCCAGCAGTCTCCGACGACAGGTTTCTTACGAGCAGTACTTC. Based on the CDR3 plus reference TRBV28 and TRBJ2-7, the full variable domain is DVKVTQSSRYLVKRTGEKVFLECVQDMDHENMFWYRQDPGLGLRLIYFSYDVKMKEKGDIPEGYSVSREKKERFSLILESASTNQTSMYLCASSLRRQVSYEQYFGPGTRLTVT.

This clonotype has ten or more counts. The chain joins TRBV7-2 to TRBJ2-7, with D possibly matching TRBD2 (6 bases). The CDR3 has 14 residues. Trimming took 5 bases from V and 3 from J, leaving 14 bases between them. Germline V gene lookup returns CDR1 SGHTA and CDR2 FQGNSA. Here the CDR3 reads CASSLSGGVYEQYF. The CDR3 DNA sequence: TGTGCCAGCAGCCTTAGCGGTGGGGTCTACGAGCAGTACTTC.

The CDR3 DNA is TGTGCCAGCTCTACAGGGGACGAGCAGTACTTC. Its translation: CASSTGDEQYF. The chain uses TRBV2 and TRBJ2-7, with 7 nucleotides matching TRBD1. Trimming removed 8 bases from V and 5 bases from J; junction bases left unmatched: 3. CDR1 SNHLY and CDR2 FYNNEI come from the germline V gene. CDR3 length: 11 residues.

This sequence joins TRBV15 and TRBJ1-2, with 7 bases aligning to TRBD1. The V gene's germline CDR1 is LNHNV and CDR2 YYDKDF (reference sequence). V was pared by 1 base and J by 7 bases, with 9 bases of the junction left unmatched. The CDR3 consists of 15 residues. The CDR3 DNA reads TGTGCCACCAGCAGAGGACAGGGAAGGCTCTTTGGCTACACCTTC. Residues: CATSRGQGRLFGYTF.

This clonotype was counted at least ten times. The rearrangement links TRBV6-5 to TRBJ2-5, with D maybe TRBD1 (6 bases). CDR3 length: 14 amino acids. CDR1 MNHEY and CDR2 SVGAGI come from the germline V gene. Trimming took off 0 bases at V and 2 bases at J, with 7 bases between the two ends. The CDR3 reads CASSYSQGQETQYF. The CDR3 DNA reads TGTGCCAGCAGTTACTCACAGGGTCAAGAGACCCAGTACTTC.

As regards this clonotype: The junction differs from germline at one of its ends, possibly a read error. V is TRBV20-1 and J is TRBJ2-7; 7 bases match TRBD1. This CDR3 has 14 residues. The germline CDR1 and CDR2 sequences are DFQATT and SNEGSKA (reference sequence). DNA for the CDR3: TGCAGTGCTAGAGAGCCGGACAGGACCTATGAGCAGTACTTC. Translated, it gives CSAREPDRTYEQYF.

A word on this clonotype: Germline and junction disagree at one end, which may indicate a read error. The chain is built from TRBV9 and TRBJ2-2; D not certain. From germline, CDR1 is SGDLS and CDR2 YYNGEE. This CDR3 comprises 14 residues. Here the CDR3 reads CASSVDPNTGELFF. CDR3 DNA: TGTGCCAGCAGCGTAGACCCGAACACTGGGGAGCTGTTTTTT.

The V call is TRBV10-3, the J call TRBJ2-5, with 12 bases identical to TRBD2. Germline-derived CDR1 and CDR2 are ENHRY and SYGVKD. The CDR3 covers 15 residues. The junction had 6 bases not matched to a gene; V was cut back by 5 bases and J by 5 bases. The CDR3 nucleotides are TGTGCCATCAGTTGGACTAGCGGGATGATGGAGACCCAGTACTTC. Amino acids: CAISWTSGMMETQYF.

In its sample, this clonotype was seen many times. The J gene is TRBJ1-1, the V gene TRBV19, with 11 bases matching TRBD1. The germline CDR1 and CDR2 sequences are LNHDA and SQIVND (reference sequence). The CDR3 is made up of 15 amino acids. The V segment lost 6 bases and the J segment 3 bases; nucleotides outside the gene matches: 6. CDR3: CASRDRGRGDTEAFF. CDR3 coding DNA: TGTGCCAGTAGGGACAGGGGGCGCGGAGACACTGAAGCTTTCTTT.

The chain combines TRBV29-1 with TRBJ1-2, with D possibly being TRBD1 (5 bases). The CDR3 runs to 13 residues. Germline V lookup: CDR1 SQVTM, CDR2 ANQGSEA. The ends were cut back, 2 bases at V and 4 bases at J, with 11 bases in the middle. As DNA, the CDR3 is TGCAGCGTTGAATTCGGGGGAACCTATGGCTACACCTTC. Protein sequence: CSVEFGGTYGYTF.

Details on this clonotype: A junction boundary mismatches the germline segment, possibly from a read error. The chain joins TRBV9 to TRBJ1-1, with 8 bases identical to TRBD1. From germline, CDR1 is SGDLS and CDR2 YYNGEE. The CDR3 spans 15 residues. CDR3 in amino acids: CASSGPGGAFTEAFF. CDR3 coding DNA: TGTGCCAGCAGCGGACCAGGGGGCGCGTTCACTGAAGCTTTCTTC.

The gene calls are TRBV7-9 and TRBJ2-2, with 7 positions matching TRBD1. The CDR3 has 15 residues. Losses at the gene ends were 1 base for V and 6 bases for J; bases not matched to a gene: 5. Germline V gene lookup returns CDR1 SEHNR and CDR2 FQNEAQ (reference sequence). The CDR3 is CASSLGIDRAGELFF. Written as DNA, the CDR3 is TGTGCCAGCAGCTTAGGAATTGACAGGGCCGGGGAGCTGTTTTTT.

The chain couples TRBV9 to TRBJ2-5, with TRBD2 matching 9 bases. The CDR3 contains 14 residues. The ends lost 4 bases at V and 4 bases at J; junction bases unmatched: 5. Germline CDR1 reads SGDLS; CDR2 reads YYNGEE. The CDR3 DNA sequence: TGTGCCAGCAGCCAGTCACTAGCGGGAGAGACCCAGTACTTC. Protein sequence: CASSQSLAGETQYF.

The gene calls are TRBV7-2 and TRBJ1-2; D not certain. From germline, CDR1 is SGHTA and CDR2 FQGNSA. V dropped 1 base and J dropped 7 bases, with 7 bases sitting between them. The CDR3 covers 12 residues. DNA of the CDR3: TGTGCCAGCAGCTTAGTGCGCGGTGGCTACACCTTC. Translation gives CASSLVRGGYTF.

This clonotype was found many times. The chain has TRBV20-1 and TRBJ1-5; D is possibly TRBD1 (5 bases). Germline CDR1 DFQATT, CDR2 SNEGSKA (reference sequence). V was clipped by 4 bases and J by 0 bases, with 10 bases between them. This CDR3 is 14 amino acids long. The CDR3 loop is CSATYRFSNQPQHF. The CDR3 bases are TGCAGTGCTACTTACAGGTTTAGCAATCAGCCCCAGCATTTT.

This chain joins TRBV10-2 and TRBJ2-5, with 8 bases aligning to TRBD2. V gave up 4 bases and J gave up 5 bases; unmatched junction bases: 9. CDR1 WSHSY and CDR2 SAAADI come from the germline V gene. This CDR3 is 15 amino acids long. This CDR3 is CASSGPAGVGETQYF. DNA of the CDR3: TGCGCCAGCAGTGGGCCAGCGGGAGTGGGCGAGACCCAGTACTTC.

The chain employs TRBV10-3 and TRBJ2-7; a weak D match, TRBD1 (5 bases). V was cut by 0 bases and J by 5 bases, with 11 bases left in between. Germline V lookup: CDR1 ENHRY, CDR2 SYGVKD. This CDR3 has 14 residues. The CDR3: CAISESRQRNEQYF. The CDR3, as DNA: TGTGCCATCAGTGAGTCGAGACAGAGGAACGAGCAGTACTTC.

For the CDR3, the DNA is TGTGCCAGTAGTACAATGGCGGGAGGCGGGTACAATGAGCAGTTCTTC. This codes for CASSTMAGGGYNEQFF. This sequence joins TRBV19 and TRBJ2-1; TRBD2 agrees at 8 bases. The V and J ends lost 4 bases and 4 bases, in that order; junction bases with no gene match: 9. Germline CDR1 is LNHDA and CDR2 is SQIVND (reference sequence). The CDR3 totals 16 residues.

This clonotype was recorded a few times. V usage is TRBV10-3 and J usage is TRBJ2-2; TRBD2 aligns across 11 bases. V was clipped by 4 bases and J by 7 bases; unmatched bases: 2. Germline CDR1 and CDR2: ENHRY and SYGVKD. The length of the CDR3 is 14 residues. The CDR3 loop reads CAISVTSGSGELFF. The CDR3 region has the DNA TGTGCCATCAGTGTAACTAGCGGGAGCGGGGAGCTGTTTTTT.

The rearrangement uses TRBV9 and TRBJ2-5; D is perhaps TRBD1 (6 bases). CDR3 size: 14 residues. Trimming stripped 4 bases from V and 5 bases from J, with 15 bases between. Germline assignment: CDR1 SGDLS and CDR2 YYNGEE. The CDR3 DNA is TGTGCCAGCAGCATACAGGGAGCTCAGGAGACCCAGTACTTC. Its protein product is CASSIQGAQETQYF.